This T cell receptor beta chain comes out of a study of blood T cell repertoires in COVID-19. Produced via immunoSEQ multiplex PCR; TCRdb's table is partial and in-frame only. The repertoire holds 200,000 or so clones, under 90% seen once, with about 20% in the top ten. Material for sequencing was peripheral blood. This receptor was taken from a person in their 70s with COVID-19, enrolled during active disease.

CDR3 amino acids: CASTQGVNEKLFF. CDR3 bases: TGTGCCAGCACACAGGGGGTCAATGAAAAACTGTTTTTT. The chain links TRBV28 to TRBJ1-4; TRBD1 matches 8 bases. Germline V gene sequence: CDR1 MDHEN, CDR2 SYDVKM. The CDR3 has 13 residues. V shed 7 bases, J shed 5 bases, and the junction held 3 bases outside the gene matches.